This T cell receptor (beta chain) came from a study of blood T cell repertoires in COVID-19. The wider study: Sites across the United States, Italy and Spain contributed samples from acute and convalescent COVID-19.

Germline V CDR1 and CDR2: LGHDT, YNNKEL (reference sequence). This CDR3 is 16 amino acids long. Trimming removed 1 base from V and 7 bases from J, with 14 bases in between. Participants, roughly 18 to 90 years old, spanned around 25 US areas. Which cohort a participant joined came from the clinical history participants gave. As processed by the authors: Researchers report that nucleated cell counts were estimated from reference gene primer amplification. TCRdb's table, derived via immunoSEQ multiplex PCR, lists solely in-frame clones and lacks some. V, J and clone size are taken as reported in that table, and D and trimming were inferred from the DNA itself. The sample lists fewer than 200,000 clones, less than 90% occurring once.

Sample: PBMCs or T cells enriched from blood (not recorded which). The gene calls are TRBV3-1 (or the pseudogene TRBV3-2) and TRBJ1-6; D is unresolved. The sequence came from a woman in her forties or fifties who had recovered from COVID-19. CDR3 in DNA: TGTGCCAGCAGCCAAGTCAGCCAGGCCCCCAATTCACCCCTCCACTTT. Its translation is CASSQVSQAPNSPLHF.